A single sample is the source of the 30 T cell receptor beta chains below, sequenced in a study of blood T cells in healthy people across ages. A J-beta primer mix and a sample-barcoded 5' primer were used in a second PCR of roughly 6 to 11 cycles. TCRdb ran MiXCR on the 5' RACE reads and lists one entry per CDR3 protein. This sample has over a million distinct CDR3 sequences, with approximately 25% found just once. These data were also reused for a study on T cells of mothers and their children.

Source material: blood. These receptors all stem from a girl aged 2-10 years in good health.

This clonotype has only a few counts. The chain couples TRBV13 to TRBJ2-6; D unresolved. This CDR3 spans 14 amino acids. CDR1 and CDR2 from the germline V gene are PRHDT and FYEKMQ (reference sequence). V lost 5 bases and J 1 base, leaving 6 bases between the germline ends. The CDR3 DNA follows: TGTGCCAGCAGCGGGCCTTCTGGGGCCAACGTCCTGACTTTC. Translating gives CASSGPSGANVLTF. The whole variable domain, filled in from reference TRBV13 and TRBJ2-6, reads AAGVIQSPRHLIKEKRETATLKCYPIPRHDTVYWYQQGPGQDPQFLISFYEKMQSDKGSIPDRFSAQQFSDYHSELNMSSLELGDSALYFCASSGPSGANVLTFGAGSRLTVL.

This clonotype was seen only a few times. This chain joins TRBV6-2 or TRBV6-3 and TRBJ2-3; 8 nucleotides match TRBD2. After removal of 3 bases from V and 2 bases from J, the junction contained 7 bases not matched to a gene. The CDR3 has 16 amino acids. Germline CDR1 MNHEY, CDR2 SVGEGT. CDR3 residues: CASSYSLRGDTDTQYF. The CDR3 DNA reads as TGTGCCAGCAGTTATAGTCTGCGGGGGGACACAGATACGCAGTATTTT.

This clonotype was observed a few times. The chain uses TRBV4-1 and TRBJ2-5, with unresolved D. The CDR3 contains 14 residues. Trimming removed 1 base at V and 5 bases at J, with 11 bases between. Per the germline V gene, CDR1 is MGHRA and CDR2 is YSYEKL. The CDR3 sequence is CASSQGGLGETQYF. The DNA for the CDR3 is TGCGCCAGCAGCCAAGGGGGATTGGGGGAGACCCAGTACTTC.

The CDR3 sequence is CASSQPERLAGNEQFF. The CDR3 DNA sequence: TGCGCCAGCAGCCAGCCCGAAAGACTAGCGGGGAATGAGCAGTTCTTC. This rearrangement joins TRBV4-1 to TRBJ2-1; 11 nucleotides agree with TRBD2. Looked up from germline, CDR1 is MGHRA and CDR2 is YSYEKL. With 3 bases clipped from V and 7 bases from J, the junction kept 8 bases outside the gene matches. CDR3 length: 16 amino acids.

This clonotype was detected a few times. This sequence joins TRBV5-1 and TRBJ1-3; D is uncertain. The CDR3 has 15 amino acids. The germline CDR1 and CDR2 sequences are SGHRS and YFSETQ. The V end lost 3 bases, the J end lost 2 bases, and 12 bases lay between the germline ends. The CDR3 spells CASSSGLVAGNTIYF. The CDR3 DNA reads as TGCGCCAGCAGCTCGGGCCTCGTCGCTGGAAACACCATATATTTT.

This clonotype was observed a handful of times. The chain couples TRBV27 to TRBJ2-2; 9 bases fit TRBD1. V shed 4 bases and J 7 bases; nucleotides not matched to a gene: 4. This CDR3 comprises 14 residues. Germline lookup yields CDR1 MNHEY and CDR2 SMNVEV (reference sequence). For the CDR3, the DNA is TGTGCCAGCAGTTATGGACAGGGGATCGGGGAGCTGTTTTTT. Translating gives CASSYGQGIGELFF.

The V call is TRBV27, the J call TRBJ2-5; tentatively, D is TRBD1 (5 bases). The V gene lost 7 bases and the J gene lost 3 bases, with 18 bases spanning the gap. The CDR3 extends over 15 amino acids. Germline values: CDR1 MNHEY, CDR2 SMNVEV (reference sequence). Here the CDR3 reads CASKPAWAGKETQYF. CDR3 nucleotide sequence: TGTGCCAGCAAACCTGCCTGGGCAGGGAAAGAGACCCAGTACTTC.

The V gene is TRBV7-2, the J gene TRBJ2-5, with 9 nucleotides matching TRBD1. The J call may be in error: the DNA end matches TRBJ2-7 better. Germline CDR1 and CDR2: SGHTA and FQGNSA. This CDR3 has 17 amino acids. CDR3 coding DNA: TGTGCCAGCAGCGCAGACCCCCCGACAGGGGGTAGCCACGAGCAGTACTTC. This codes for CASSADPPTGGSHEQYF.

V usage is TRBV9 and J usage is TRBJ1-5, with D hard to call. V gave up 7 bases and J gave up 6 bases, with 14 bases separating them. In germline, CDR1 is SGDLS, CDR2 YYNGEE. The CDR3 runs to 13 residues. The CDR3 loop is CASGKDPLQPQHF. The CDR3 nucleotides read TGTGCCAGCGGTAAGGATCCACTTCAGCCCCAGCATTTT.

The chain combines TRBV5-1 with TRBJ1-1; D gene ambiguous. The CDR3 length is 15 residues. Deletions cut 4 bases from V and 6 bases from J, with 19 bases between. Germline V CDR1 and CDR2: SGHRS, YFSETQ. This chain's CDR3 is CASSLNMGVGAEAFF. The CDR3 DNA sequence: TGCGCCAGCAGCCTCAATATGGGAGTAGGCGCTGAAGCTTTCTTT. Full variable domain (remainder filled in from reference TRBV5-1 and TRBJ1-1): KAGVTQTPRYLIKTRGQQVTLSCSPISGHRSVSWYQQTPGQGLQFLFEYFSETQRNKGNFPGRFSGRQFSNSRSEMNVSTLELGDSALYLCASSLNMGVGAEAFFGQGTRLTVV.

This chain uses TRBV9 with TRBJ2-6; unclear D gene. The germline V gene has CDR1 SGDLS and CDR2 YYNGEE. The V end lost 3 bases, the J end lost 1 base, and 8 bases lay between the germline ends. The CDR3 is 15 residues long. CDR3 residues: CASSGRLSGANVLTF. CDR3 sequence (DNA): TGTGCCAGCAGCGGACGGCTTTCTGGGGCCAACGTCCTGACTTTC. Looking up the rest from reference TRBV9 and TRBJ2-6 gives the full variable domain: DSGVTQTPKHLITATGQRVTLRCSPRSGDLSVYWYQQSLDQGLQFLIQYYNGEERAKGNILERFSAQQFPDLHSELNLSSLELGDSALYFCASSGRLSGANVLTFGAGSRLTVL.

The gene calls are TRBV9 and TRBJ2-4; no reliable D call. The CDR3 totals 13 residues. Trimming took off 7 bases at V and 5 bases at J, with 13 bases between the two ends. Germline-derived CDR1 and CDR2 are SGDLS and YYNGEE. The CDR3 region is CASADRAENIQYF. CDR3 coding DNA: TGTGCCAGCGCCGATCGGGCCGAAAACATTCAGTACTTC.

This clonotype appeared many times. The CDR3: CASSVQGETQYF. The CDR3 nucleotides are TGCGCCAGCAGCGTGCAGGGAGAGACCCAGTACTTC. The rearrangement links TRBV5-1 to TRBJ2-5; perhaps TRBD1 as D (5 bases). V dropped 4 bases and J dropped 4 bases, with 8 bases sitting between them. CDR3 length: 12 amino acids. Looked up from germline, CDR1 is SGHRS and CDR2 is YFSETQ.

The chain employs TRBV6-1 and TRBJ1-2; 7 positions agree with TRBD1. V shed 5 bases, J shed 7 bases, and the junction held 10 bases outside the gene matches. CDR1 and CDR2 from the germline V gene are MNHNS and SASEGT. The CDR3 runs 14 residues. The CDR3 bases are TGTGCCAGCAGTCAGAGACAGGGCCGGGCTGGCTACACCTTC. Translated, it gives CASSQRQGRAGYTF.

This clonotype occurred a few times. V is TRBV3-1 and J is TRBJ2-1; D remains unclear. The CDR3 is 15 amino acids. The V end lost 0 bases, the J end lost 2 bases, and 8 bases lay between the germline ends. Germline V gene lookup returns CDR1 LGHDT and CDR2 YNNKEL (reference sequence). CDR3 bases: TGTGCCAGCAGCCAAGAGGTGGCCACCTACAATGAGCAGTTCTTC. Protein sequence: CASSQEVATYNEQFF.

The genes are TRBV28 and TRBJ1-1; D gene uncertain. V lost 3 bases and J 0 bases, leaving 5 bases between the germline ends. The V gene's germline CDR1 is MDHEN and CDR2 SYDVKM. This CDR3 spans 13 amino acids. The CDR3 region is CASSFEVNTEAFF. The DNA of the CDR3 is TGTGCCAGCAGTTTTGAGGTGAACACTGAAGCTTTCTTT.

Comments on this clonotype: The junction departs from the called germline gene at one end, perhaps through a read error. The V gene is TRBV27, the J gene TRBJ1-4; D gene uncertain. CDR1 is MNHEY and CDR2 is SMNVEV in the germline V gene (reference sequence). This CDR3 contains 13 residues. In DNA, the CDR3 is TGTGCCAGCAGTTTTTTAGCGGGTGAAAAACTGCTTTTT. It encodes CASSFLAGEKLLF.

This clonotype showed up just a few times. The CDR3 sequence: CASSLGGWAQHF. The CDR3 bases are TGTGCCAGCAGCTTAGGGGGATGGGCCCAGCATTTT. This rearrangement joins TRBV7-2 to TRBJ1-5; unclear D gene. This CDR3 spans 12 amino acids. Germline lookup yields CDR1 SGHTA and CDR2 FQGNSA. Trimming shortened V by 1 base and J by 11 bases, and 9 bases separated the two germline ends.

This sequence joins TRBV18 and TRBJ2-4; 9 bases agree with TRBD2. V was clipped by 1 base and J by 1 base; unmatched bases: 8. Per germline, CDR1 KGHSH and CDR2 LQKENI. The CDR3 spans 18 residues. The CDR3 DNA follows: TGTGCCAGCTCACCACAGCCCTTAACTAGCGGGGCCAAAAACATTCAGTACTTC. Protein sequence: CASSPQPLTSGAKNIQYF.

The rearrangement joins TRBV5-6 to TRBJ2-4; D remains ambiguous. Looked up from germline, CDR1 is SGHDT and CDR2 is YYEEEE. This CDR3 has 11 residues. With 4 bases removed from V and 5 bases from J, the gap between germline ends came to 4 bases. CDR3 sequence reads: CASSHQNIQYF. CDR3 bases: TGTGCCAGCAGCCACCAAAACATTCAGTACTTC.

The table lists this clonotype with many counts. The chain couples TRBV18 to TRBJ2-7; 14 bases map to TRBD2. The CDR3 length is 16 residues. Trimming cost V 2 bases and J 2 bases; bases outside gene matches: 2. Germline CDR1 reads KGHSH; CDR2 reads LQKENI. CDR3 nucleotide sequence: TGTGCCAGCTCACCAGGACTAGCGGGAGGCCCCTACGAGCAGTACTTC. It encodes CASSPGLAGGPYEQYF.

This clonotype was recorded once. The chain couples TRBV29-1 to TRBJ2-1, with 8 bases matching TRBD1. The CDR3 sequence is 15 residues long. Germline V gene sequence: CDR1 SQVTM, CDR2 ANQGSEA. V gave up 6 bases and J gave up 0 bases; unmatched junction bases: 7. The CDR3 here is CSVNRGESSYNEQFF. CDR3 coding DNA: TGCAGCGTCAACAGGGGGGAGAGCTCCTACAATGAGCAGTTCTTC.

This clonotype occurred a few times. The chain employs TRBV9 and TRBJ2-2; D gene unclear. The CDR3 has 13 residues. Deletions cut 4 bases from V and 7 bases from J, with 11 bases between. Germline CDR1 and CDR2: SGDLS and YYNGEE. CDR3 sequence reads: CASSQLLHGELFF. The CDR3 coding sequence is TGTGCCAGCAGCCAACTCTTGCACGGGGAGCTGTTTTTT.

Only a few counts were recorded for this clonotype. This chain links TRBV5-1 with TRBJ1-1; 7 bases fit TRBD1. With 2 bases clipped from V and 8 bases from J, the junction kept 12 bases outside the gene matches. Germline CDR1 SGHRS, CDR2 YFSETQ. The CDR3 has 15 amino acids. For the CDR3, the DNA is TGCGCCAGCAGCTTTGGACAGCAGAAGACAGGGGAAGCTTTCTTT. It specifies CASSFGQQKTGEAFF.

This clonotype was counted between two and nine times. DNA of the CDR3: TGTGCCAGCTTTGGGGAGACCCAGTACTTC. Its protein product is CASFGETQYF. The gene calls are TRBV25-1 and TRBJ2-5; no firm D call. Trimming removed 8 bases at V and 5 bases at J, with 6 bases between. Germline V CDR1 and CDR2: MGHDK, SYGVNS. The CDR3 is made up of 10 amino acids.

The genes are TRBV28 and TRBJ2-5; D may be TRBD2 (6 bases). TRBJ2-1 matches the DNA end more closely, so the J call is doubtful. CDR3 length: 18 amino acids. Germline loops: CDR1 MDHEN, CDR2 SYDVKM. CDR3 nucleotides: TGTGCCAGCAGTTTATTAGGCCGAAGGGCTAGCGAAAACAATGAGCAGTTCTTC. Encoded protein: CASSLLGRRASENNEQFF.

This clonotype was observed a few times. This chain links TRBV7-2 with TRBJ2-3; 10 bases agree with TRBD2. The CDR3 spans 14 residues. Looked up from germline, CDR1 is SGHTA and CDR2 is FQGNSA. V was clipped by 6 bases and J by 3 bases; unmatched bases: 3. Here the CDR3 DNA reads TGTGCCAGCAGACCGGGACTAGCGACAGATACGCAGTATTTT. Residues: CASRPGLATDTQYF.

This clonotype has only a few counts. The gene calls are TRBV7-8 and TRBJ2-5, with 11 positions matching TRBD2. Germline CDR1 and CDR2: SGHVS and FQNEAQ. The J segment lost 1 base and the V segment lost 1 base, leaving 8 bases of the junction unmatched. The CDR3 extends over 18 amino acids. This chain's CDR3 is CASSLGVSGGAAQETQYF. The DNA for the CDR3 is TGTGCCAGCAGCTTAGGCGTTAGCGGGGGGGCAGCCCAAGAGACCCAGTACTTC.

CDR3 in DNA: TGTGCCAGCAGTTTATCGGGGGCAGGTGAGCAGTTCTTC. It is translated as CASSLSGAGEQFF. V usage is TRBV27 and J usage is TRBJ2-1; TRBD1 is a possible D gene (6 bases). From germline, CDR1 is MNHEY and CDR2 SMNVEV (reference sequence). The germline V and J ends were trimmed by 0 bases and 9 bases, with 9 bases remaining between them. The CDR3 sequence is 13 residues long.

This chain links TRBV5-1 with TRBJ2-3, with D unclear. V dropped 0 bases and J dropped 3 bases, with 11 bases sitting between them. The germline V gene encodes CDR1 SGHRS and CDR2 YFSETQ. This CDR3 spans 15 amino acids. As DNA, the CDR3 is TGCGCCAGCAGCTTGGGTCCAAAGGCGACAGATACGCAGTATTTT. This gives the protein CASSLGPKATDTQYF.